Listed below are T cell receptor beta chains from one sample, sequenced in a study of PD-L1 blockade in urothelial cancer. Data came from immunoSEQ multiplex PCR; TCRdb stores just in-frame clones and leaves some out. The sample carries approximately 40,000 clones, approximately 86% recorded once. Specimen: PBMCs, collected around atezolizumab (anti-PD-L1) treatment. The source of these receptors is a man aged 60 to 69 with urothelial cancer. The CDR3 runs from the conserved cysteine through the conserved F or W. A D gene is named only where the DNA matches it firmly. A row's size may be missing; if present it is once, few, many or a size class.

clone size	CDR3 length	D gene	V gene	J gene	CDR3 protein	CDR3 DNA
-	14	TRBD1	TRBV30	TRBJ2-4	CAWSGTGGGNIQYF	TGTGCCTGGAGTGGGACAGGGGGTGGAAACATTCAGTACTTC
few	15	-	TRBV5-6	TRBJ1-5	CASSLAGGSNQPQHF	TGTGCCAGCAGCTTGGCCGGGGGGAGCAATCAGCCCCAGCATTTT
-	13	TRBD2	TRBV7-9	TRBJ2-5	CASVRGLLETQYF	TGTGCCAGCGTTCGGGGACTATTAGAGACCCAGTACTTC
-	14	-	TRBV6-1	TRBJ2-4	CASSEIRGVDIQYF	TGTGCCAGCAGTGAAATACGGGGTGTGGACATTCAGTACTTC
-	13	TRBD1	TRBV10-3	TRBJ2-3	CAIMPGQGRTQYF	TGTGCCATCATGCCGGGACAGGGAAGGACGCAGTATTTT
-	14	TRBD1	TRBV5-6	TRBJ2-7	CASSFQGARYEQYF	TGTGCCAGCAGCTTTCAGGGGGCACGCTACGAGCAGTACTTC
once	16	TRBD1	TRBV9	TRBJ2-7	CASSVTGQATGVEQYF	TGTGCCAGCAGCGTCACAGGTCAGGCGACAGGGGTCGAGCAGTACTTC
-	18	TRBD1	TRBV7-8	TRBJ2-2	CASSFQRGQSENTGELFF	TGTGCCAGCAGCTTTCAGAGGGGACAGTCAGAAAACACCGGGGAGCTGTTTTTT
-	16	TRBD2	TRBV6-4	TRBJ2-3	CASSDSTSGSTDTQYF	TGTGCCAGCAGTGACTCGACTAGCGGGAGCACAGATACGCAGTATTTT
-	14	TRBD1	TRBV5-1	TRBJ2-7	CASRSGTAFYEQYF	TGCGCCAGCAGATCCGGGACAGCCTTCTACGAGCAGTACTTC
-	14	TRBD1	TRBV30	TRBJ2-2	CAWMWTGMSGELFF	TGTGCCTGGATGTGGACAGGGATGTCCGGGGAGCTGTTTTTT
-	15	-	TRBV18	TRBJ1-1	CASSPPTGTNTEAFF	TGTGCCAGCTCACCACCCACAGGGACCAACACTGAAGCTTTCTTT
-	13	-	TRBV6-5	TRBJ2-1	CASSLQGGYEQFF	TGTGCCAGCAGTCTACAGGGTGGGTATGAGCAGTTCTTC
-	11	-	TRBV20-1	TRBJ1-1	CSASSNTEAFF	TGCAGTGCTAGCTCGAACACTGAAGCTTTCTTT
-	15	-	TRBV5-4	TRBJ2-7	CASSLARAGAGEQYF	TGTGCCAGCAGTTTGGCCAGGGCGGGGGCTGGGGAGCAGTACTTC
-	14	TRBD1	TRBV6-5	TRBJ1-5	CASSNRGYNQPQHF	TGTGCCAGCAGTAACAGGGGGTACAATCAGCCCCAGCATTTT
-	16	-	TRBV11-2	TRBJ1-3	CASSLDVSFSGNTIYF	TGTGCCAGCAGCTTAGATGTATCCTTCTCTGGAAACACCATATATTTT
once	16	-	TRBV5-6	TRBJ2-1	CASSLERAIKYNEQFF	TGTGCCAGCAGCTTGGAAAGAGCGATTAAATACAATGAGCAGTTCTTC
-	13	-	TRBV9	TRBJ2-3	CASSATRTDTQYF	TGTGCCAGCAGCGCGACTCGCACAGATACGCAGTATTTT
-	15	TRBD1	TRBV29-1	TRBJ1-1	CSVGGLQGAPTEAFF	TGCAGCGTTGGGGGACTCCAGGGGGCCCCCACTGAAGCTTTCTTT
-	14	TRBD2	TRBV2	TRBJ2-1	CASSVASGGGEQFF	TGTGCCAGCAGTGTGGCTAGCGGGGGGGGTGAGCAGTTCTTC
-	14	-	TRBV5-1	TRBJ1-4	CASSLAPTNEKLFF	TGCGCCAGCAGCTTGGCTCCAACTAATGAAAAACTGTTTTTT
few	18	TRBD2	TRBV14	TRBJ2-1	CASSRGGLAGGSYNEQFF	TGTGCCAGCAGCCGCGGGGGACTAGCGGGAGGTTCCTACAATGAGCAGTTCTTC
-	14	-	TRBV9	TRBJ2-5	CASSGGDSVETQYF	TGTGCCAGCAGCGGCGGGGACAGTGTAGAGACCCAGTACTTC
once	14	-	TRBV7-9	TRBJ2-5	CASSLRGGEETQYF	TGTGCCAGCAGCTTACGTGGGGGCGAAGAGACCCAGTACTTC
-	18	TRBD1	TRBV4-3	TRBJ1-4	CASSQSRTGGGINEKLFF	TGCGCCAGCAGCCAATCGAGGACAGGGGGCGGAATTAATGAAAAACTGTTTTTT
-	16	-	TRBV7-9	TRBJ1-5	CASSRTQGNSNQPQHF	TGTGCCAGCAGCCGCACCCAGGGGAATAGCAATCAGCCCCAGCATTTT
-	12	-	TRBV6-5	TRBJ1-2	CASRDTLYGYTF	TGTGCCAGCAGAGACACGCTTTATGGCTACACCTTC
once	14	TRBD1	TRBV19	TRBJ2-7	CASSIRDRGYEQYF	TGTGCCAGTAGTATTAGGGACAGGGGCTACGAGCAGTACTTC
-	14	TRBD1	TRBV5-1	TRBJ1-2	CASSSGTANYGYTF	TGCGCCAGCAGTAGCGGGACAGCTAACTATGGCTACACCTTC
-	15	TRBD2	TRBV5-1	TRBJ2-2	CASSPIAGVNGELFF	TGCGCCAGCAGCCCCATAGCGGGAGTGAACGGGGAGCTGTTTTTT
-	15	TRBD1	TRBV11-3	TRBJ2-2	CASSSDRANTGELFF	TGTGCCAGCAGCTCGGACAGGGCGAACACCGGGGAGCTGTTTTTT
-	16	-	TRBV7-2	TRBJ2-3	CASSLAGGPRTDTQYF	TGTGCCAGCAGTTTAGCTGGCGGGCCCCGCACAGATACGCAGTATTTT
-	18	TRBD1	TRBV7-6	TRBJ2-6	CASSLRGQGLSGANVLTF	TGTGCCAGCAGCTTAAGGGGACAGGGGCTCTCTGGGGCCAACGTCCTGACTTTC
few	13	-	TRBV19	TRBJ1-1	CASRLRLENEAFF	TGTGCCAGTAGACTTCGGTTGGAGAATGAAGCTTTCTTT
-	17	-	TRBV6-7	TRBJ2-5	CASRSYALTRGGETQYF	TGTGCCAGCAGGAGTTACGCCCTAACTAGGGGAGGTGAGACCCAGTACTTC
-	13	-	TRBV5-8	TRBJ2-2	CASSLVQTGELFF	TGTGCCAGCAGCTTGGTACAGACCGGGGAGCTGTTTTTT
-	14	-	TRBV6-5	TRBJ1-5	CASSVLQGFQPQHF	TGTGCCAGCAGTGTCCTACAGGGTTTCCAGCCCCAGCATTTT
-	15	TRBD2	TRBV4-1	TRBJ2-7	CASSLSQRETYEQYF	TGCGCCAGCAGCCTGTCCCAGCGGGAGACCTACGAGCAGTACTTC
-	20	-	TRBV21-1	TRBJ1-5	CASSPINDRGLSYSNQPQHF	TGTGCCAGCAGCCCTATTAACGACAGGGGGCTCAGCTATAGCAATCAGCCCCAGCATTTT
-	19	TRBD2	TRBV4-1	TRBJ2-7	CASSQDPPTSGRAAREQYF	TGCGCCAGCAGCCAAGATCCCCCCACTAGCGGGAGGGCCGCGAGGGAGCAGTACTTC
-	16	TRBD1	TRBV10-2	TRBJ2-6	CASRGQGSSGANVLTF	TGCGCCAGCAGGGGACAGGGAAGCTCTGGGGCCAACGTCCTGACTTTC
-	15	TRBD2	TRBV6-6	TRBJ2-7	CASSPDSGGISEQYF	TGTGCCAGCAGTCCCGATAGCGGGGGGATCTCCGAGCAGTACTTC
-	15	-	TRBV5-4	TRBJ1-1	CASSLDPRPDTEAFF	TGTGCCAGCAGCTTGGACCCGCGCCCTGACACTGAAGCTTTCTTT
-	17	TRBD1	TRBV10-3	TRBJ1-1	CAIRGGTGGMGNTEAFF	TGTGCCATCAGGGGCGGGACAGGGGGAATGGGGAACACTGAAGCTTTCTTT
-	14	TRBD2	TRBV6-1	TRBJ2-7	CASILGTSSYEQYF	TGTGCCAGCATCCTAGGGACTAGCTCCTACGAGCAGTACTTC
-	15	-	TRBV5-1	TRBJ2-3	CASSLVAASTDTQYF	TGCGCCAGCAGCCTAGTAGCGGCTAGCACAGATACGCAGTATTTT
-	15	TRBD1	TRBV9	TRBJ2-5	CASSPGTGSVETQYF	TGTGCCAGCAGCCCCGGGACAGGGTCCGTGGAGACCCAGTACTTC
-	18	-	TRBV7-9	TRBJ2-6	CASSLAGQGYSGANVLTF	TGTGCCAGCAGCTTAGCGGGGCAGGGATACTCTGGGGCCAACGTCCTGACTTTC
-	12	-	TRBV6-1	TRBJ2-7	CASSGQTYEQYF	TGTGCCAGCAGTGGACAGACCTACGAGCAGTACTTC
once	13	-	TRBV28	TRBJ1-2	CASSLETDSGYTF	TGTGCCAGCAGTTTAGAGACAGATAGTGGCTACACCTTC
-	15	-	TRBV2	TRBJ1-1	CASGGTGFRNTEAFF	TGTGCCAGTGGGGGGACGGGCTTCAGGAACACTGAAGCTTTCTTT
-	16	-	TRBV5-4	TRBJ2-7	CASSPAGGRRRPEQYF	TGTGCCAGCAGCCCGGCAGGTGGCAGGCGCCGTCCTGAGCAGTACTTC